The rows below give T cell receptor beta chains drawn from one sample of a study of vaccination and CD4 T cells after COVID-19. No antigens are known for them. TCRdb re-called the PCR reads with MiXCR, one entry per CDR3 protein. The sample holds about 6,900 distinct CDR3 sequences, approximately 52% seen once. The specimen was CD4+ T cells from blood, cultured in vitro. The receptor source for this set is a human donor in good health. CDR3s include the opening cysteine and the closing phenylalanine or tryptophan. The D gene is left open where the match is weak. Some rows mark clone size as missing; the rest say once, few, many or name a class of expanded clone.

D	V	J	size	length	DNA	CDR3
-	TRBV19	TRBJ1-2	few	17	TGTGCCAGTAGTATTTGGTCAGGAGGCATGGGGGGAAATGGCTACACCTTC	CASSIWSGGMGGNGYTF
-	TRBV15	TRBJ1-1	once	13	TGTGCCACCAGCAGAGAGATTATTCGTGAAGCTTTCTTT	CATSREIIREAFF
-	TRBV20-1	TRBJ1-1	once	14	TGCAGTGCTAGTCAGCCCTGGCGGGGCACTGAAGCTTTCTTT	CSASQPWRGTEAFF
TRBD1	TRBV5-1	TRBJ2-1	-	13	TGCGCCAGCAGCCCCGGACAGGGGAATGAGCAGTTCTTC	CASSPGQGNEQFF
-	TRBV2	TRBJ1-5	few	13	TGTGCCAGCAAGCCCGTAGCGGGTTCGCCCCAGCATTTT	CASKPVAGSPQHF
-	TRBV19	TRBJ2-3	-	16	TGTGCCAGTAGTATAGTAGCTAGTCTAAGCACAGATACGCAGTATTTT	CASSIVASLSTDTQYF
-	TRBV7-9	TRBJ1-2	-	12	TGTGCCAGCATGGGCACAAACTATGGCTACACCTTC	CASMGTNYGYTF
-	TRBV27	TRBJ1-2	-	14	TGTGCCAGCAGCCCTGATGGATGGACGGGGGGCTACACCTTC	CASSPDGWTGGYTF
TRBD1	TRBV7-9	TRBJ1-1	once	16	TGTGCCAGCAGCTTCCCTAACAGGGGCCTGAACACTGAAGCTTTCTTT	CASSFPNRGLNTEAFF
-	TRBV19	TRBJ1-5	few	15	TGTGCCAGTAGTATAGAGGGGACACCTAATCAGCCCCAGCATTTT	CASSIEGTPNQPQHF
-	TRBV2	TRBJ2-5	-	13	TGTGCCAGCAGCCTACTCCTGGATGGGACCCAGTACTTC	CASSLLLDGTQYF
-	TRBV19	TRBJ1-2	once	14	TGTGCCAGTAGTATAGTACCGGGGCTCTATGGCTACACCTTC	CASSIVPGLYGYTF
-	TRBV20-1	TRBJ1-5	-	14	TGCAGTGCTAGTTCCGGATATAGCAATCAGCCCCAGCATTTT	CSASSGYSNQPQHF
TRBD1	TRBV7-8	TRBJ1-2	-	16	TGTGCCAGCAGTTACAGGGGGCGGAACCTTGACTATGGCTACACCTTC	CASSYRGRNLDYGYTF
-	TRBV10-1	TRBJ1-5	medium-sized	14	TGCGCCAGCAGTGAGGGGGGTTCAGGGCAGCCCCAGCATTTT	CASSEGGSGQPQHF
-	TRBV20-1	TRBJ2-3	-	14	TGCAGTGCTAGTTACAGTACTAGCACAGATACGCAGTATTTT	CSASYSTSTDTQYF
TRBD1	TRBV12-3/TRBV12-4	TRBJ1-5	-	16	TGTGCCAGCAGTTCTGGACAGGGGGCCACCAATCAGCCCCAGCATTTT	CASSSGQGATNQPQHF
-	TRBV19	TRBJ2-7	-	16	TGTGCCAGTAGCCCTCGGGGCGGGCACGTACAGGCCGAGCAGTACTTC	CASSPRGGHVQAEQYF